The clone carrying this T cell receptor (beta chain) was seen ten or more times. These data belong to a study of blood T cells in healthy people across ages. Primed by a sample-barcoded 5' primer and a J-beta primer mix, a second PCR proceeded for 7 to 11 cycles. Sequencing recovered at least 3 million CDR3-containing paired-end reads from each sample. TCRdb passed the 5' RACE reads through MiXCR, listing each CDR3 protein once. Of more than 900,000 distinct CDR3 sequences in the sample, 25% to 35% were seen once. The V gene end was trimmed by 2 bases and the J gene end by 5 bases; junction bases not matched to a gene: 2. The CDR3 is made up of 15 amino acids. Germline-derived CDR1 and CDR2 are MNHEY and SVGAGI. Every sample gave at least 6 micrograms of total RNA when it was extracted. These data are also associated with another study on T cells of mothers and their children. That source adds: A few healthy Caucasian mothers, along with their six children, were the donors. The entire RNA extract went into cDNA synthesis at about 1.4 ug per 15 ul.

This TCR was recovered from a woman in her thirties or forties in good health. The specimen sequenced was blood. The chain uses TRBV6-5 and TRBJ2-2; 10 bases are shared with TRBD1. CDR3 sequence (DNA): TGTGCCAGCAGTTACGGGACAGGGGAAACCGGGGAGCTGTTTTTT. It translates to CASSYGTGETGELFF.